Reported below is one TCR beta chain. The antigen is unknown. The source of the sample is a study of cytomegalovirus exposure and HLA in healthy donors. Study findings and constraints: Later work found most CMV-associated TCR beta chains apparently HLA-restricted. Later, an analysis found that common viral pathogens appeared to be linked with several of the most significant clusters. CMV serostatus was the only immune exposure information that was available. Within an earlier analysis, most TCR beta V segments proved productive either about 87% or about 30% of the time.

This CDR3 comprises 14 residues. V lost 1 base, J lost 2 bases, and 6 bases lay in between. In germline, CDR1 is SEHNR, CDR2 FQNEAQ (reference sequence). Researchers ran the PCR with 60 Vbeta and 13 Jbeta primers. Repertoires were generated with immunoSEQ multiplex PCR, while TCRdb's copy carries only in-frame clones and drops some. Of 150,000 to 200,000 clones in the sample, 70% to 90% were seen once. Input material: PBMCs. V usage is TRBV7-9 and J usage is TRBJ1-5; D may be TRBD1 (6 bases). The sequence came from a woman aged 50 to 60 in good health and CMV-seronegative. CDR3 amino acids: CASSLDRGNQPQHF. CDR3 nucleotide sequence: TGTGCCAGCAGCTTAGACAGGGGCAATCAGCCCCAGCATTTT.